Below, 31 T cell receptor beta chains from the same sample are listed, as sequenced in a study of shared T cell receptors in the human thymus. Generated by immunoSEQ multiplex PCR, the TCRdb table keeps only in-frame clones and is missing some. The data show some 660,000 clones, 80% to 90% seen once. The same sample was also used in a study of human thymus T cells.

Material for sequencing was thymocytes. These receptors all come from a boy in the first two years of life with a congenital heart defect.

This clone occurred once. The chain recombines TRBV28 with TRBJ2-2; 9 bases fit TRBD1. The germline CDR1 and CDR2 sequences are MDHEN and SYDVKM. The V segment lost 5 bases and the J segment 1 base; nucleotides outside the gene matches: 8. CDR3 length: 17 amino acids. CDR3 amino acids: CASSRTRDRENTGELFF. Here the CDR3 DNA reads TGTGCCAGCAGTCGAACGAGGGACAGGGAGAACACCGGGGAGCTGTTTTTT.

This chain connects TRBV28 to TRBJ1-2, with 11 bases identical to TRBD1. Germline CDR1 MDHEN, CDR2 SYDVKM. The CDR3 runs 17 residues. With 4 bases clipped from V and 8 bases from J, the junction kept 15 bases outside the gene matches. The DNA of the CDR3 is TGTGCCAGCAGTTCTCCGTTTCAACCCGGGACAGGGGGAGGCTACACCTTC. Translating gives CASSSPFQPGTGGGYTF.

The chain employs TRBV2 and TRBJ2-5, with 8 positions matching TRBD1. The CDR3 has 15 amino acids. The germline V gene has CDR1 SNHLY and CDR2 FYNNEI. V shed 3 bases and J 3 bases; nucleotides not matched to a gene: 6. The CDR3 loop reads CASSEPDRAKETQYF. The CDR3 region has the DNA TGTGCCAGCAGTGAGCCGGACAGGGCCAAAGAGACCCAGTACTTC.

CDR3 in amino acids: CASSLKGSPNTGELFF. DNA for the CDR3: TGTGCCAGCAGTTTGAAAGGGAGCCCGAACACCGGGGAGCTGTTTTTT. The chain is built from TRBV28 and TRBJ2-2; TRBD2 might be the D (5 bases). Germline V gene lookup returns CDR1 MDHEN and CDR2 SYDVKM. The CDR3 has 16 residues. V was trimmed by 3 bases and J by 0 bases, leaving 11 bases between them.

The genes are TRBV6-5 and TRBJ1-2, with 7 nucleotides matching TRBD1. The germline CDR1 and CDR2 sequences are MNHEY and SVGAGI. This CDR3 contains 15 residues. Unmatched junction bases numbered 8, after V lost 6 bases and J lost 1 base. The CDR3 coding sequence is TGTGCCAGCAGAAGTGACAGGGCCCGTAACTATGGCTACACCTTC. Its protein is CASRSDRARNYGYTF.

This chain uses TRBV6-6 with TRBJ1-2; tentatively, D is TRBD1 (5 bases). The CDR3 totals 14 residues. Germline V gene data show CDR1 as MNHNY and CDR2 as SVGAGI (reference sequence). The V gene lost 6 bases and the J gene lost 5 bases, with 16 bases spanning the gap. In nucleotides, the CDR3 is TGTGCCAGCAGCTCTGACAGACTCCTATATGGCTACACCTTC. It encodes CASSSDRLLYGYTF.

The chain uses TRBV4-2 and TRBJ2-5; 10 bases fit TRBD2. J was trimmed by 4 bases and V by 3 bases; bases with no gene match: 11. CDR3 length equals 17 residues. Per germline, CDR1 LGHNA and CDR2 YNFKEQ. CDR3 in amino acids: CASSQSSGGLIGETQYF. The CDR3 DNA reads TGTGCCAGCAGCCAGTCTAGCGGGGGACTTATAGGAGAGACCCAGTACTTC.

As DNA, the CDR3 is TGTGCCAGTAGATGGAGGAATAATTGGACGGGGAACACTGAAGCTTTCTTT. This encodes CASRWRNNWTGNTEAFF. The J gene is TRBJ1-1, the V gene TRBV19; the D is unclear. V lost 6 bases, J lost 1 base, and 21 bases lay in between. Germline V lookup: CDR1 LNHDA, CDR2 SQIVND (reference sequence). The CDR3 is 17 amino acids.

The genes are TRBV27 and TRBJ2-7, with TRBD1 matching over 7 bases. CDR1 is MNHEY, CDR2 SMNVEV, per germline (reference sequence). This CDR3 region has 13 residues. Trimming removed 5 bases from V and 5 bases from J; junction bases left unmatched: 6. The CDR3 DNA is TGTGCCAGCAGTCCGAGACAGGGCCACGAGCAGTACTTC. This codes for CASSPRQGHEQYF.

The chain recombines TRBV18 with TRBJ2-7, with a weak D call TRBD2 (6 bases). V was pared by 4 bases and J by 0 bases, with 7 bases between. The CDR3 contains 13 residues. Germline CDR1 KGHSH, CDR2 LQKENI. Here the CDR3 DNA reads TGTGCCAGCTCACTCGGGAGCTCCTACGAGCAGTACTTC. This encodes CASSLGSSYEQYF.

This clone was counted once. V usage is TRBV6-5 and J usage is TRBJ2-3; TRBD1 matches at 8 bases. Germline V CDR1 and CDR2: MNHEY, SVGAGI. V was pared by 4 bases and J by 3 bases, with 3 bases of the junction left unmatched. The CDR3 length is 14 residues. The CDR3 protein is CASSWTGWTDTQYF. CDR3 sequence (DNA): TGTGCCAGCAGTTGGACAGGGTGGACAGATACGCAGTATTTT.

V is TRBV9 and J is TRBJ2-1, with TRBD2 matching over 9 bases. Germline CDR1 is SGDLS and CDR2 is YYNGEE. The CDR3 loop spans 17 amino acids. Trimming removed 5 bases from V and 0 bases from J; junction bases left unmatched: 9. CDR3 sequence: CASSRSGSASSYNEQFF. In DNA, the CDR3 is TGTGCCAGCAGTCGTAGCGGGAGTGCTAGCTCCTACAATGAGCAGTTCTTC.

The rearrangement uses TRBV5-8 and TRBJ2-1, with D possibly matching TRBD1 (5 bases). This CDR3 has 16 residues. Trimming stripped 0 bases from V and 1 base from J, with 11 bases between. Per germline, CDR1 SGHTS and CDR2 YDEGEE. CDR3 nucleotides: TGTGCCAGCAGCTTGGTAGACAGTGCATCCTACAATGAGCAGTTCTTC. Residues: CASSLVDSASYNEQFF.

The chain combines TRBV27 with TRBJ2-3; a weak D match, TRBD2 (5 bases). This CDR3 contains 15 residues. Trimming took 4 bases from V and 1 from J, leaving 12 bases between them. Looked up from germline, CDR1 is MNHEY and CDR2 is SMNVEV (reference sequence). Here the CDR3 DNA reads TGTGCCAGCAGTTGGAGGATCGTGGGCACAGATACGCAGTATTTT. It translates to CASSWRIVGTDTQYF.

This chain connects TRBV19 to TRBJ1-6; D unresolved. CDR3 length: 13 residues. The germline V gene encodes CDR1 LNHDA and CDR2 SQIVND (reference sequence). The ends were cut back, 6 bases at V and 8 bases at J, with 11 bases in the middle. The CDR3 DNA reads TGTGCCAGTAGGGTCAGGTCGTATTCACCCCTCCACTTT. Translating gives CASRVRSYSPLHF.

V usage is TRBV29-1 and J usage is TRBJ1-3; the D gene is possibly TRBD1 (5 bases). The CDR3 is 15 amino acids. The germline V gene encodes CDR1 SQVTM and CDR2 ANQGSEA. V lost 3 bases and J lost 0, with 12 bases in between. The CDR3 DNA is TGCAGCGTTGACGCAGACAGAAGCTCTGGAAACACCATATATTTT. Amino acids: CSVDADRSSGNTIYF. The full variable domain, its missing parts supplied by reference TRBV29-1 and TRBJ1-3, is SAVISQKPSRDICQRGTSLTIQCQVDSQVTMMFWYRQQPGQSLTLIATANQGSEATYESGFVIDKFPISRPNLTFSTLTVSNMSPEDSSIYLCSVDADRSSGNTIYFGEGSWLTVV.

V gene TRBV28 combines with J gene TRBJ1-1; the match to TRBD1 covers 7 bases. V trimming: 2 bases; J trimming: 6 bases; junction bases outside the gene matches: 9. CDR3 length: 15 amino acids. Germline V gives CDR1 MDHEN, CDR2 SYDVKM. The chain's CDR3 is CASSLVPTGFAEAFF. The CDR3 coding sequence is TGTGCCAGCAGTTTAGTCCCGACAGGGTTTGCTGAAGCTTTCTTT.

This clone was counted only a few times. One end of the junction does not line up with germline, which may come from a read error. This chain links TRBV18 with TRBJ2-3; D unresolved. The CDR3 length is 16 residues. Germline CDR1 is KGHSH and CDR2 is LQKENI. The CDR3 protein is CASSPPGAVRTDTQYF. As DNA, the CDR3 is TGTGCCAGCTCCCCACCAGGCGCGGTTCGCACAGATACGCAGTATTTT. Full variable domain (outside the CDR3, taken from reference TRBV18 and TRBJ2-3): NAGVMQNPRHLVRRRGQEARLRCSPMKGHSHVYWYRQLPEEGLKFMVYLQKENIIDESGMPKERFSAEFPKEGPSILRIQQVVRGDSAAYFCASSPPGAVRTDTQYFGPGTRLTVL.

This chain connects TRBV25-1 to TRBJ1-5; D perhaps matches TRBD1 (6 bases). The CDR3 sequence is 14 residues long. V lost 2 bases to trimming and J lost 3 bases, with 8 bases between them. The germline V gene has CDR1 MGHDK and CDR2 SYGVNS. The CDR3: CASSERGYNQPQHF. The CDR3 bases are TGTGCCAGCAGTGAAAGGGGGTACAATCAGCCCCAGCATTTT.

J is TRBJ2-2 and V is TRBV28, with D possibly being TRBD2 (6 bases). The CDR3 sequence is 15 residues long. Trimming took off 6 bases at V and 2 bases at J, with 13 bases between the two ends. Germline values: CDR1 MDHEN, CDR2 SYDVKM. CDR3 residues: CASSAGRTNTGELFF. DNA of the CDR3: TGTGCCAGCAGCGCGGGGCGCACTAACACCGGGGAGCTGTTTTTT.

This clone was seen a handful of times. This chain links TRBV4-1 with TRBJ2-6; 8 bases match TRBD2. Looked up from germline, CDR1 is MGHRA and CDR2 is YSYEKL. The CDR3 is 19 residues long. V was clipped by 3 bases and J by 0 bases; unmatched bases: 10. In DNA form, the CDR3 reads TGCGCCAGCAGCCACCGGGGGGGACACCGTTTCTCTGGGGCCAACGTCCTGACTTTC. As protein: CASSHRGGHRFSGANVLTF.

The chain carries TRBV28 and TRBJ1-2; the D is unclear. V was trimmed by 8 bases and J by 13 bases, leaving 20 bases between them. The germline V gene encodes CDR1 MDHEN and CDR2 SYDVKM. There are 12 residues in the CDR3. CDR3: CASRSFIHGVTF. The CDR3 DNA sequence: TGTGCCAGCCGATCATTTATCCACGGGGTCACCTTC.

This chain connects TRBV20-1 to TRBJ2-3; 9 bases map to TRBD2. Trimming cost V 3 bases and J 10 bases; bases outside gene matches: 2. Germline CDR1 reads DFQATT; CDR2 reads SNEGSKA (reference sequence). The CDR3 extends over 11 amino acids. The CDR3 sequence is CSASRLAAQYF. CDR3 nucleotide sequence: TGCAGTGCTAGTAGACTAGCGGCGCAGTATTTT.

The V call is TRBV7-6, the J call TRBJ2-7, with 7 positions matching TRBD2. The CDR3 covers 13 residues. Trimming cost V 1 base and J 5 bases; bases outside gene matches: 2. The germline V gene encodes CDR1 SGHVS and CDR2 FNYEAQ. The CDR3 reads CASSLGEGNEQYF. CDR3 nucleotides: TGTGCCAGCAGCTTAGGGGAGGGAAACGAGCAGTACTTC.

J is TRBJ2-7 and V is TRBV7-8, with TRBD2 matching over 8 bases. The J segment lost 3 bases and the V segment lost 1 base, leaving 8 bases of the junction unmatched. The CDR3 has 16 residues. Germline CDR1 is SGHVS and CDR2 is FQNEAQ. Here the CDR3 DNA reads TGTGCCAGCAGCTTAGGTGGGACTAGGCCCTTCTACGAGCAGTACTTC. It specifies CASSLGGTRPFYEQYF. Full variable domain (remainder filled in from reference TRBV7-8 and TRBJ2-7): GAGVSQSPRYKVAKRGQDVALRCDPISGHVSLFWYQQALGQGPEFLTYFQNEAQLDKSGLPSDRFFAERPEGSVSTLKIQRTQQEDSAVYLCASSLGGTRPFYEQYFGPGTRLTVT.

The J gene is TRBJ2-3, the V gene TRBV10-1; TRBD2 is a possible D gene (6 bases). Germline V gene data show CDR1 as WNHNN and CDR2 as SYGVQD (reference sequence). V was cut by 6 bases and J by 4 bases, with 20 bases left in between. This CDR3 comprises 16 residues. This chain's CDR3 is CASSWTRLGEADTQYF. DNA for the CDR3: TGCGCCAGCAGCTGGACCCGTTTAGGGGAGGCAGATACGCAGTATTTT.

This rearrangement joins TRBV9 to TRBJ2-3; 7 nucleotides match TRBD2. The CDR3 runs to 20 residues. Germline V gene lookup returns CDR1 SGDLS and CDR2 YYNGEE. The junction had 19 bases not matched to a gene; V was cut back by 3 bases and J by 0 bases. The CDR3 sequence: CASSGRERASGRSSTDTQYF. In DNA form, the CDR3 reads TGTGCCAGCAGCGGGAGGGAGAGGGCTAGCGGAAGATCTAGCACAGATACGCAGTATTTT. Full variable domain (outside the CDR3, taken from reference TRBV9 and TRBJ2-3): DSGVTQTPKHLITATGQRVTLRCSPRSGDLSVYWYQQSLDQGLQFLIQYYNGEERAKGNILERFSAQQFPDLHSELNLSSLELGDSALYFCASSGRERASGRSSTDTQYFGPGTRLTVL.

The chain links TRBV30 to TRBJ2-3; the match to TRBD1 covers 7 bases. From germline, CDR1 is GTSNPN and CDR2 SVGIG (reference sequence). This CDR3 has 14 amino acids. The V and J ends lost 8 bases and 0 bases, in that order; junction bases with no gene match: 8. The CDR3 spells CARNRDRSTDTQYF. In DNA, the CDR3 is TGTGCCCGCAACCGGGACAGAAGCACAGATACGCAGTATTTT.

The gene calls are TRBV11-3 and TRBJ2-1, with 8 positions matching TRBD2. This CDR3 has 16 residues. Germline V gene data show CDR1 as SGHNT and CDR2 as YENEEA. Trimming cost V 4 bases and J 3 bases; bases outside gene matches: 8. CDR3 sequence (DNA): TGTGCCAGCAGCTCCAAGTCGACTAGCGTCTACAATGAGCAGTTCTTC. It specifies CASSSKSTSVYNEQFF.

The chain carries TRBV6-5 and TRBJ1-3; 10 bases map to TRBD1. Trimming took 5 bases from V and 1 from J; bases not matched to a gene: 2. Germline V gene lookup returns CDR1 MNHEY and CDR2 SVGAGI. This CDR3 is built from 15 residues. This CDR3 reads CASSGDRGSGNTIYF. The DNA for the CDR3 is TGTGCCAGCAGTGGGGACAGGGGATCTGGAAACACCATATATTTT.

The CDR3 nucleotides are TGTGCCAGCAGTTTATGTCAGGGTTTATCCCAAGAGACCCAGTACTTC. Amino acids: CASSLCQGLSQETQYF. V is TRBV28 and J is TRBJ2-5; TRBD1 is a possible D gene (5 bases). Germline V gene data show CDR1 as MDHEN and CDR2 as SYDVKM. V shed 0 bases and J shed 1 base, with 12 bases lying between them. The CDR3 contains 16 residues.